This T cell receptor (beta chain) was profiled in a study of blood T cell repertoires in COVID-19. The overall study: Collection of acute and convalescent COVID-19 samples took place in the United States, Italy and Spain.

In the original workflow: By means of reference gene primer amplification, nucleated cell counts were estimated. Method: immunoSEQ multiplex PCR; TCRdb's copy keeps in-frame clones and lacks some. The D gene and trimming were derived from the DNA, and the V and J assignments and clone size from that table. The sample lists about 200,000 clones, less than 85% occurring once. This CDR3 has 15 amino acids. Germline V gene data show CDR1 as SGDLS and CDR2 as YYNGEE. Unmatched junction bases numbered 2, after V lost 4 bases and J lost 0 bases. Enrolled through a virtual design, the participants were between 18 and 89 years of age and came from under 25 US areas. Two consecutive negative NP/OP PCR tests, clearance, or resolved symptoms defined Cohort 3 recovery.

The V and J genes are TRBV9 and TRBJ2-7; 12 bases line up with TRBD2. This receptor was obtained from a man between 35 and 55 years old who had recovered from COVID-19. Sequencing input: PBMCs or T cells enriched from blood (not recorded which). The CDR3 DNA follows: TGTGCCAGCAGCACGACTAGCGGGAGCTCCTACGAGCAGTACTTC. Translated: CASSTTSGSSYEQYF.